This T cell receptor beta chain was captured in a study of cytomegalovirus exposure and HLA in healthy donors. Study details: Ancestry clustering placed 70% to 90% of roughly 410 genotyped donors in the Caucasian-associated cluster.

Germline assignment: CDR1 GTSNPN and CDR2 SVGIG (reference sequence). Trimming removed 0 bases at V and 9 bases at J, with 17 bases between. The CDR3 runs to 14 residues. A multiplex PCR was run with 60 Vbeta primers and 13 Jbeta primers. Clones were sequenced by immunoSEQ multiplex PCR, and TCRdb holds only the in-frame ones, with some missing. The table lists 81,000 or so clones, 77% of them singletons. Sequencing was performed on PBMCs. The sequence was collected from a man aged 50-60 years in good health and CMV-seropositive. V is TRBV30 and J is TRBJ1-2; D not certain. CDR3 loop: CAWSVLVGRMSYTF. Here the CDR3 DNA reads TGTGCCTGGAGTGTACTAGTCGGACGGATGAGCTACACCTTC. The whole variable domain, filled in from reference TRBV30 and TRBJ1-2, reads SQTIHQWPATLVQPVGSPLSLECTVEGTSNPNLYWYRQAAGRGLQLLFYSVGIGQISSEVPQNLSASRPQDRQFILSSKKLLLSDSGFYLCAWSVLVGRMSYTFGSGTRLTVV.